Following are 32 T cell receptor beta chains from one sample sequenced in a study of T cell repertoires in cytomegalovirus infection. Their specific antigens are unknown. TCRdb used MiXCR to reprocess the reads, holding one entry per CDR3 protein. Of about 310,000 distinct CDR3 sequences in the sample, roughly 25% were seen once. The material sequenced was cultured PBMCs, taken from culture after CMV antigen stimulation. Source of these receptors: a human donor in good health (CMV status not recorded). Some clones in this sample may be carry-over from other donors' samples.

Ten or more counts support this clonotype. V usage is TRBV7-8 and J usage is TRBJ2-7; 7 bases line up with TRBD1. The CDR3 spans 14 residues. V dropped 5 bases and J dropped 6; count of bases not matched to a gene: 10. Germline loops: CDR1 SGHVS, CDR2 FQNEAQ. CDR3 protein: CASSARQGSAEQYF. CDR3 DNA sequence: TGTGCCAGCAGCGCCCGACAGGGCTCGGCCGAGCAGTACTTC.

The chain joins TRBV7-9 to TRBJ2-1; D may be TRBD2 (6 bases). The CDR3 is 13 residues long. CDR1 is SEHNR and CDR2 is FQNEAQ in the germline V gene (reference sequence). Between the trimmed V and J ends, which lost 5 bases and 9 bases, there was a span of 14 bases. The CDR3 sequence: CASSPDYLGEQFF. CDR3 in DNA: TGTGCCAGCAGCCCGGACTACCTCGGTGAGCAGTTCTTC.

This clonotype was counted a few times. The CDR3 protein is CSARDQGVRAFF. The CDR3 DNA reads TGCAGTGCTAGAGATCAAGGGGTTAGAGCTTTCTTT. The chain employs TRBV20-1 and TRBJ1-1, with D tentatively TRBD1 (5 bases). CDR3 length: 12 residues. CDR1 is DFQATT, CDR2 SNEGSKA, per germline (reference sequence). Trimming took 0 bases from V and 10 from J, leaving 12 bases between them.

The genes are TRBV5-6 and TRBJ2-2, with D perhaps being TRBD1 or TRBD2 (5 bases each). The germline V gene has CDR1 SGHDT and CDR2 YYEEEE. V was cut by 6 bases and J by 2 bases, with 17 bases left in between. CDR3 length: 16 amino acids. Written as DNA, the CDR3 is TGTGCCAGCATGGGGGTAGGCCGGAGAAACACCGGGGAGCTGTTTTTT. Translated: CASMGVGRRNTGELFF. Full variable domain (outside the CDR3, taken from reference TRBV5-6 and TRBJ2-2): DAGVTQSPTHLIKTRGQQVTLRCSPKSGHDTVSWYQQALGQGPQFIFQYYEEEERQRGNFPDRFSGHQFPNYSSELNVNALLLGDSALYLCASMGVGRRNTGELFFGEGSRLTVL.

In DNA, the CDR3 is TGCGCCAGCAGCTTACAGGGGGCAGACACTGAAGCTTTCTTT. Its protein is CASSLQGADTEAFF. The genes are TRBV5-1 and TRBJ1-1, with TRBD1 matching 9 bases. Germline trimming cut 2 bases from V and 3 bases from J; bases unmatched to any gene: 2. The CDR3 sequence is 14 residues long. Germline assignment: CDR1 SGHRS and CDR2 YFSETQ.

The rearrangement uses TRBV5-6 and TRBJ1-6; no firm D call. The V gene's germline CDR1 is SGHDT and CDR2 YYEEEE. V shed 2 bases and J shed 4 bases, with 7 bases lying between them. This CDR3 region has 14 residues. The CDR3, as DNA: TGTGCCAGCAGCTTCGGGAAATATAATTCACCCCTCCACTTT. It codes for CASSFGKYNSPLHF.

J is TRBJ1-2 and V is TRBV6-6; unclear D gene. Trimming removed 0 bases at V and 2 bases at J, with 7 bases between. The CDR3 has 14 residues. Per the germline V gene, CDR1 is MNHNY and CDR2 is SVGAGI (reference sequence). The CDR3 nucleotides are TGTGCCAGCAGTTACTCCGGAAAAAACTATGGCTACACCTTC. Residues: CASSYSGKNYGYTF.

Many counts were recorded for this clonotype. The rearrangement links TRBV7-2 to TRBJ1-6, with D possibly being TRBD1 (6 bases). This CDR3 contains 13 residues. V shed 2 bases and J shed 10 bases, with 9 bases lying between them. Germline V gene data show CDR1 as SGHTA and CDR2 as FQGNSA. Written as DNA, the CDR3 is TGTGCCAGCAGCTTAACAGGGCAATCACCCCTCCACTTT. It codes for CASSLTGQSPLHF. Looking up the rest from reference TRBV7-2 and TRBJ1-6 gives the full variable domain: GAGVSQSPSNKVTEKGKDVELRCDPISGHTALYWYRQSLGQGLEFLIYFQGNSAPDKSGLPSDRFSAERTGGSVSTLTIQRTQQEDSAVYLCASSLTGQSPLHFGNGTRLTVT.

This clonotype was counted a few times. J is TRBJ2-1 and V is TRBV6-1; 7 bases fit TRBD2. The length of the CDR3 is 14 residues. The germline V gene has CDR1 MNHNS and CDR2 SASEGT. Trimming took 6 bases from V and 10 from J; bases not matched to a gene: 12. CDR3 sequence reads: CASRSGTPGREQFF. CDR3 nucleotides: TGTGCCAGCAGATCCGGGACCCCCGGGAGGGAGCAGTTCTTC.

The chain uses TRBV7-3 and TRBJ1-6, with D tentatively TRBD1 (5 bases). V was shortened by 1 base and J by 9 bases, with 16 bases between the two germline ends. Germline V gene sequence: CDR1 SGHTA, CDR2 FQGTGA. The CDR3 spans 16 residues. The CDR3 bases are TGTGCCAGCAGCTTAAATGCAGGGAGCAAAGCTTCACCCCTCCACTTT. Protein: CASSLNAGSKASPLHF.

At least ten counts were recorded for this clonotype. This chain uses TRBV7-9 with TRBJ2-1; 12 bases are a match to TRBD2. The CDR3 sequence is 15 residues long. Germline V gene data show CDR1 as SEHNR and CDR2 as FQNEAQ (reference sequence). V shed 1 base, J shed 8 bases, and the junction held 3 bases outside the gene matches. CDR3 in amino acids: CASSLGLAGGYEQFF. CDR3 DNA sequence: TGTGCCAGCAGCTTAGGGCTAGCGGGAGGGTATGAGCAGTTCTTC.

The genes are TRBV19 and TRBJ1-2; D is undetermined. CDR3 length: 13 residues. Trimming left V 5 bases short and J 6 bases short, with 13 bases between. Germline CDR1 LNHDA, CDR2 SQIVND (reference sequence). CDR3 residues: CASSGQTLHGYTF. The CDR3 bases are TGTGCCAGTAGTGGGCAGACGCTCCATGGCTACACCTTC.

The V gene is TRBV5-1, the J gene TRBJ2-2, with TRBD1 matching over 10 bases. The CDR3 extends over 15 amino acids. V gave up 4 bases and J gave up 5 bases; unmatched junction bases: 5. CDR1 and CDR2 (germline): SGHRS, YFSETQ. The CDR3 region has the DNA TGCGCCAGCAGCCCAGGACAGGGGGAAACCGGGGAGCTGTTTTTT. Translated: CASSPGQGETGELFF.

At least ten counts were recorded for this clonotype. The V call is TRBV7-2, the J call TRBJ2-1; D is ambiguous. The CDR3 totals 15 residues. Germline V gives CDR1 SGHTA, CDR2 FQGNSA. V was pared by 2 bases and J by 5 bases, with 13 bases between. The CDR3 sequence: CASSLYRAQDNEQFF. The DNA for the CDR3 is TGTGCCAGCAGCTTATATCGGGCGCAGGACAATGAGCAGTTCTTC.

This clonotype was seen ten or more times. The J gene is TRBJ1-5, the V gene TRBV19; 7 bases map to TRBD1. The germline V gene encodes CDR1 LNHDA and CDR2 SQIVND (reference sequence). Trimming cost V 7 bases and J 4 bases; bases outside gene matches: 4. CDR3 size: 13 residues. Here the CDR3 DNA reads TGTGCCAGTAAGGACAGGAGGAATCAGCCCCAGCATTTT. It translates to CASKDRRNQPQHF.

This clonotype turned up a few times. The gene calls are TRBV28 and TRBJ1-1; a weak D match, TRBD1 (5 bases). The CDR3 has 14 amino acids. The V gene's germline CDR1 is MDHEN and CDR2 SYDVKM. The germline V and J ends were trimmed by 5 bases and 2 bases, with 12 bases remaining between them. The CDR3 region is CASSPAGYNTEAFF. CDR3 nucleotides: TGTGCCAGCAGTCCGGCAGGGTATAACACTGAAGCTTTCTTT.

The chain carries TRBV5-4 and TRBJ2-3, with 9 bases lining up with TRBD2. The germline CDR1 and CDR2 sequences are SGHNT and YYREEE (reference sequence). The CDR3 is 15 residues long. The V gene end was trimmed by 4 bases and the J gene end by 0 bases; junction bases not matched to a gene: 3. The CDR3 region is CASSEGLASTDTQYF. The CDR3 nucleotides read TGTGCCAGCAGCGAGGGACTAGCAAGCACAGATACGCAGTATTTT.

This clonotype was counted only a few times. V gene TRBV29-1 combines with J gene TRBJ2-2; weak D call: TRBD1 (5 bases). The CDR3 totals 14 residues. V lost 3 bases to trimming and J lost 2 bases, with 10 bases between them. Germline CDR1 is SQVTM and CDR2 is ANQGSEA. For the CDR3, the DNA is TGCAGCGTTGATCAGGGCTTTAACACCGGGGAGCTGTTTTTT. Translated: CSVDQGFNTGELFF.

The rearrangement joins TRBV7-9 to TRBJ1-5, with D hard to call. Germline V gives CDR1 SEHNR, CDR2 FQNEAQ (reference sequence). This CDR3 is built from 15 residues. Trimming took off 1 base at V and 7 bases at J, with 14 bases between the two ends. CDR3: CASSLGVGKRQPQHF. The CDR3 region has the DNA TGTGCCAGCAGCTTAGGGGTGGGGAAGCGACAGCCCCAGCATTTT.

This clonotype has a handful of counts. The chain employs TRBV7-2 and TRBJ2-7; a weak D match, TRBD1 (6 bases). V was pared by 4 bases and J by 2 bases, with 15 bases between. CDR1 SGHTA and CDR2 FQGNSA come from the germline V gene. This CDR3 has 15 residues. The CDR3 nucleotides read TGTGCCAGCAGCTCTGGGACATCGCCGACCTACGAGCAGTACTTC. Amino acid sequence: CASSSGTSPTYEQYF.

This clonotype was detected many times. The chain carries TRBV2 and TRBJ2-7; 7 bases match TRBD1. Germline CDR1 is SNHLY and CDR2 is FYNNEI. The CDR3 contains 13 residues. Losses at the gene ends were 6 bases for V and 3 bases for J; bases not matched to a gene: 5. CDR3: CASRRTGNYEQYV. The CDR3 region has the DNA TGTGCCAGCAGACGGACAGGTAACTACGAGCAGTACGTC.

This clonotype showed up many times. The rearrangement uses TRBV7-2 and TRBJ1-5, with unresolved D. This CDR3 spans 13 amino acids. V dropped 4 bases and J dropped 5 bases, with 9 bases sitting between them. In germline, CDR1 is SGHTA, CDR2 FQGNSA. CDR3 in DNA: TGTGCCAGCAGCTCCGTGAGGGATCAGCCCCAGCATTTT. As protein: CASSSVRDQPQHF.

This clonotype was counted ten times or more. The rearrangement uses TRBV7-8 and TRBJ2-1; no definite D call. The V end lost 5 bases, the J end lost 0 bases, and 14 bases lay between the germline ends. Germline V lookup: CDR1 SGHVS, CDR2 FQNEAQ. CDR3 length: 16 residues. As DNA, the CDR3 is TGTGCCAGCAGCGCGACGCCTAGAAGCTCCTACAATGAGCAGTTCTTC. Translation gives CASSATPRSSYNEQFF.

This clonotype turned up a few times. The chain carries TRBV12-3 or TRBV12-4 and TRBJ1-5; D is possibly TRBD1 (5 bases). Trimming shortened V by 3 bases and J by 6 bases, and 12 bases separated the two germline ends. This CDR3 has 14 residues. CDR3 DNA: TGTGCCAGCAGTTTGAGGGGCTCGGGTCAGCCCCAGCATTTT. Protein sequence: CASSLRGSGQPQHF.

This chain uses TRBV7-8 with TRBJ2-3; D gene uncertain. The CDR3 length is 13 residues. The germline V gene encodes CDR1 SGHVS and CDR2 FQNEAQ. The V end was cut by 1 base, the J end by 11 bases, with 13 bases between. CDR3 protein: CASSLDRPLGQYF. The DNA for the CDR3 is TGTGCCAGCAGCTTAGACCGTCCTTTGGGGCAGTATTTT.

The chain joins TRBV6-2 or TRBV6-3 to TRBJ2-5; no firm D call. The CDR3 contains 13 residues. V lost 0 bases, J lost 6 bases, and 8 bases lay in between. From germline, CDR1 is MNHEY and CDR2 SVGEGT. The CDR3 here is CASSYSTPQTQYF. CDR3 nucleotides: TGTGCCAGCAGTTACTCGACGCCGCAGACCCAGTACTTC.

The V call is TRBV19, the J call TRBJ2-3; 7 nucleotides match TRBD2. The V gene end was trimmed by 4 bases and the J gene end by 6 bases; junction bases not matched to a gene: 7. The CDR3 is 14 amino acids. Germline lookup yields CDR1 LNHDA and CDR2 SQIVND (reference sequence). The CDR3 DNA follows: TGTGCCAGTAGTAGAGGACTAGTCACGGATACGCAGTATTTT. As protein: CASSRGLVTDTQYF.

This clonotype was detected a few times. The chain is built from TRBV6-1 and TRBJ1-4, with D possibly being TRBD1 (5 bases). Trimming removed 2 bases from V and 8 bases from J, with 12 bases in between. The CDR3 spans 14 residues. Germline V gene lookup returns CDR1 MNHNS and CDR2 SASEGT. CDR3 sequence (DNA): TGTGCCAGCAGTGAAAGGGGACCGGGCGAAAAACTGTTTTTT. This sequence encodes CASSERGPGEKLFF.

This clonotype appeared many times. A junction end diverges from the germline sequence, so it may reflect a read error. The genes are TRBV5-1 and TRBJ2-3, with 13 bases matching TRBD2. The CDR3 length is 16 residues. Germline CDR1 is SGHRS and CDR2 is YFSETQ. The DNA of the CDR3 is TGTGCCAGCAGCTTGGGACTAGCGGGGAGCACAGATACGCAGTATTTT. It is translated as CASSLGLAGSTDTQYF.

This clonotype was detected a few times. The gene calls are TRBV12-3 or TRBV12-4 and TRBJ2-3; D perhaps matches TRBD2 (6 bases). The CDR3 loop spans 13 amino acids. V was pared by 7 bases and J by 8 bases, with 16 bases between. Written as DNA, the CDR3 is TGTGCCAGCACCATTACTAGCTCGGGTACGCAGTATTTT. Amino acid sequence: CASTITSSGTQYF.

This clonotype was observed a handful of times. The chain combines TRBV19 with TRBJ1-6, with 9 bases fitting TRBD1. The J segment lost 7 bases and the V segment lost 4 bases, leaving 5 bases of the junction unmatched. This CDR3 has 15 residues. Germline values: CDR1 LNHDA, CDR2 SQIVND (reference sequence). The DNA for the CDR3 is TGTGCCAGTAGTAGAGGACAGGGGTGGAATTCACCCCTCCACTTT. Translating it yields CASSRGQGWNSPLHF.

The rearrangement uses TRBV27 and TRBJ2-5; tentatively, D is TRBD2 (6 bases). CDR1 is MNHEY and CDR2 is SMNVEV in the germline V gene (reference sequence). V lost 6 bases and J 0 bases, leaving 14 bases between the germline ends. The CDR3 has 15 residues. Written as DNA, the CDR3 is TGTGCCAGCAGCGAAGGGGACTCGTACCAAGAGACCCAGTACTTC. It specifies CASSEGDSYQETQYF.